These 14 T cell receptor beta chains share one sample of origin, sequenced in a study of control samples from healthy donors and cancer patients. Generated by immunoSEQ multiplex PCR, the TCRdb table keeps only in-frame clones and is missing some. The table records nearly 200,000 clones, about 90% of them present only once. The sample consisted of blood. Every receptor here comes from a man younger than 40 in good health.

The rearrangement joins TRBV19 to TRBJ2-3, with 9 bases matching TRBD2. Germline CDR1 is LNHDA and CDR2 is SQIVND (reference sequence). The CDR3 totals 18 residues. V shed 5 bases and J 2 bases; nucleotides not matched to a gene: 14. CDR3 region: CASSDPGASGVTTDTQYF. CDR3 bases: TGTGCCAGTAGTGACCCCGGGGCTAGCGGGGTTACCACAGATACGCAGTATTTT.

This clone was detected once. The chain employs TRBV5-1 and TRBJ2-2, with unresolved D. The CDR3 covers 12 residues. The V end was cut by 0 bases, the J end by 6 bases, with 3 bases between. Germline V gene sequence: CDR1 SGHRS, CDR2 YFSETQ. The CDR3 nucleotides are TGCGCCAGCAGCTTGGAGCCCGGGGAGCTGTTTTTT. This codes for CASSLEPGELFF.

The chain is built from TRBV6-5 and TRBJ1-1; D gene uncertain. The CDR3 sequence is 13 residues long. V lost 6 bases and J 0 bases, leaving 8 bases between the germline ends. CDR1 and CDR2 (germline): MNHEY, SVGAGI. The DNA of the CDR3 is TGTGCCAGCAGGCCGGGGATGAACACTGAAGCTTTCTTT. It is translated as CASRPGMNTEAFF.

The chain combines TRBV3-1 (or the pseudogene TRBV3-2) with TRBJ1-2; tentative D call: TRBD1 (6 bases). Germline V gene lookup returns CDR1 LGHDT and CDR2 YNNKEL (reference sequence). Deletions cut 3 bases from V and 2 bases from J, with 10 bases between. This CDR3 contains 14 residues. DNA for the CDR3: TGTGCCAGCAGCCAGCTTCAGGGGAACTATGGCTACACCTTC. Protein sequence: CASSQLQGNYGYTF.

This chain's CDR3 is CASAPGRPNEKLFF. CDR3 sequence (DNA): TGTGCCAGCGCTCCGGGACGGCCTAATGAAAAACTGTTTTTT. The chain couples TRBV27 to TRBJ1-4, with D perhaps matching TRBD1 (5 bases). V was cut by 8 bases and J by 3 bases, with 13 bases left in between. Per the germline V gene, CDR1 is MNHEY and CDR2 is SMNVEV (reference sequence). The CDR3 sequence is 14 residues long.

The rearrangement links TRBV6-5 to TRBJ2-7, with 12 bases identical to TRBD1. This CDR3 contains 15 residues. Looked up from germline, CDR1 is MNHEY and CDR2 is SVGAGI. V lost 6 bases and J lost 5; bases outside the gene matches: 8. For the CDR3, the DNA is TGTGCCAGCAGGGGGACAGGGGGCGCGCTAAACGAGCAGTACTTC. It specifies CASRGTGGALNEQYF.

This chain connects TRBV9 to TRBJ2-2; 9 nucleotides agree with TRBD1. This CDR3 has 14 residues. V lost 5 bases and J lost 7; bases outside the gene matches: 6. Germline V gene sequence: CDR1 SGDLS, CDR2 YYNGEE. The DNA of the CDR3 is TGTGCCAGCAGGGGTGGGACAGGGAACGGGGAGCTGTTTTTT. This translates into CASRGGTGNGELFF.

The chain combines TRBV11-2 with TRBJ1-6; 9 bases match TRBD1. This CDR3 is built from 15 residues. Germline CDR1 and CDR2: SGHAT and FQNNGV. The V segment lost 3 bases and the J segment 12 bases; nucleotides outside the gene matches: 9. This CDR3 reads CASSFVTGGSLPLHF. CDR3 DNA sequence: TGTGCCAGCAGCTTTGTGACAGGGGGTAGTCTACCCCTCCACTTT.

The table lists this clone with a count of one. This rearrangement joins TRBV13 to TRBJ2-3; 8 nucleotides agree with TRBD2. CDR1 and CDR2 from the germline V gene are PRHDT and FYEKMQ (reference sequence). The CDR3 sequence is 18 residues long. The ends lost 0 bases at V and 2 bases at J; junction bases unmatched: 10. Here the CDR3 reads CASSLGSVTGGITDTQYF. CDR3 DNA sequence: TGTGCCAGCAGCTTAGGATCGGTTACGGGGGGGATCACAGATACGCAGTATTTT.

The V and J genes are TRBV18 and TRBJ1-3; D is unresolved. Germline CDR1 reads KGHSH; CDR2 reads LQKENI. There are 17 residues in the CDR3. V was trimmed by 0 bases and J by 0 bases, leaving 12 bases between them. CDR3 coding DNA: TGTGCCAGCTCACCACCGGTGACAATCTCCTCTGGAAACACCATATATTTT. Translating it yields CASSPPVTISSGNTIYF. Based on the CDR3 plus reference TRBV18 and TRBJ1-3, the full variable domain is NAGVMQNPRHLVRRRGQEARLRCSPMKGHSHVYWYRQLPEEGLKFMVYLQKENIIDESGMPKERFSAEFPKEGPSILRIQQVVRGDSAAYFCASSPPVTISSGNTIYFGEGSWLTVV.

This clone came up a few times. Other DNA sequences in the sample encode the same CDR3. The V call is TRBV6-4, the J call TRBJ2-1, with D perhaps matching TRBD1 (5 bases). The CDR3 totals 14 residues. V lost 2 bases, J lost 4 bases, and 9 bases lay in between. CDR1 MRHNA and CDR2 SNTAGT come from the germline V gene. CDR3 nucleotides: TGTGCCAGCAGTGACGGTAACAGGTACAATGAGCAGTTCTTC. The encoded protein is CASSDGNRYNEQFF.

In this sample, this clone turned up once. The rearrangement uses TRBV5-6 and TRBJ1-2; D is ambiguous. Per the germline V gene, CDR1 is SGHDT and CDR2 is YYEEEE. The V end was cut by 4 bases, the J end by 4 bases, with 26 bases between. The CDR3 runs to 18 residues. The chain's CDR3 is CASSLPYRGGRVGYGYTF. CDR3 DNA sequence: TGTGCCAGCAGCCTACCATATCGGGGAGGGAGGGTTGGCTATGGCTACACCTTC.

The genes are TRBV2 and TRBJ1-2; D is ambiguous. V lost 6 bases, J lost 0 bases, and 8 bases lay in between. CDR1 SNHLY and CDR2 FYNNEI come from the germline V gene. The CDR3 is 13 amino acids. The CDR3 sequence: CASSANANYGYTF. The CDR3 DNA reads TGTGCCAGCAGCGCCAATGCTAACTATGGCTACACCTTC.

This clone has just one count. The V gene is TRBV7-9, the J gene TRBJ1-2; a possible D gene is TRBD1 (6 bases). V dropped 5 bases and J dropped 4 bases, with 17 bases sitting between them. The CDR3 runs to 15 residues. Germline CDR1 reads SEHNR; CDR2 reads FQNEAQ (reference sequence). CDR3 nucleotides: TGTGCCAGCAGCGAAAACAGGGTTTCTAGCTATGGCTACACCTTC. Translated: CASSENRVSSYGYTF.